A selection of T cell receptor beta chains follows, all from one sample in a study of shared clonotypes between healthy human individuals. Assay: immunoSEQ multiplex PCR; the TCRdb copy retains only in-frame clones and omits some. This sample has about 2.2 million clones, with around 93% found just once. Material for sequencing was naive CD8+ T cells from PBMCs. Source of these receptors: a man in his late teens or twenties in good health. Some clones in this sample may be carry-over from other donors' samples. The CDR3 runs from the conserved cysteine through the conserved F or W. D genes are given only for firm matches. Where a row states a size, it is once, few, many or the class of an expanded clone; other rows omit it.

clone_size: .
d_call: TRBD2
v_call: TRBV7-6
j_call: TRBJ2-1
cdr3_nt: TGTGCCAGCAGCCTCAATAGCGGGAGTAATGGCTACAATGAGCAGTTCTTC
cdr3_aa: CASSLNSGSNGYNEQFF

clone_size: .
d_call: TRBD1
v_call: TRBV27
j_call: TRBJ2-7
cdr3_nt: TGTGCCAGCAGTCTCAGGGGGATCTCCTACGAGCAGTACTTC
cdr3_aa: CASSLRGISYEQYF

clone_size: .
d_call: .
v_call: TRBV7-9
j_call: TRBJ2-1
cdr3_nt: TGTGCCAGCACCCCAGGCCCGAGGGATGAGCAGTTCTTC
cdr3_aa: CASTPGPRDEQFF

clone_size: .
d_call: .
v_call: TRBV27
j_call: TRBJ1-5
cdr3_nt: TGTGCCAGCAGGGCGGTTACACTGAGCAATCAGCCCCAGCATTTT
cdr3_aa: CASRAVTLSNQPQHF

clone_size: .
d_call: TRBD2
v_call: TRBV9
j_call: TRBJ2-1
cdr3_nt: TGTGCCAGCAGCGTAGCGGGAGGGGGCTACAATGAGCAGTTCTTC
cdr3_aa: CASSVAGGGYNEQFF

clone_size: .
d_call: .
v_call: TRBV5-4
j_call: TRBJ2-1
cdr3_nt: TGTGCCAGCAGCTCGGAGGTAACGGGAGTTCGGTTCGATGAGCAGTTCTTC
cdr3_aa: CASSSEVTGVRFDEQFF

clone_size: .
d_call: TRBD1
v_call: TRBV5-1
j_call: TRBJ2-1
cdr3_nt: TGCGCCAGCAGCTTGTACCCGGGACAGGGTTACAATGAGCAGTTCTTC
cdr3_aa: CASSLYPGQGYNEQFF

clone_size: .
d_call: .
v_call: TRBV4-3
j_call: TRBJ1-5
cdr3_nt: TGCGCCAGCAGCCAAGGATCAGGGCCCCAGCATTTT
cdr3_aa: CASSQGSGPQHF

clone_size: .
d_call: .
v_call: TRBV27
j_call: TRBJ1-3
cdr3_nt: TGTGCCAGCAGTGCCCGGACCGGCGCGGGAAACACCATATATTTT
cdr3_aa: CASSARTGAGNTIYF

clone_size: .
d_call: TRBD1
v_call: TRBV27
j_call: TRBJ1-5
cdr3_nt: TGTGCCAGCAGTCCGAGGGACAGCCATCAGCCCCAGCATTTT
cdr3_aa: CASSPRDSHQPQHF

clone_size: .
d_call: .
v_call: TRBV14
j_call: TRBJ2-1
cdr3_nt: TGTGCCAGCAGCCATTGGGATCTTGGAGGGAATGAGCAGTTCTTC
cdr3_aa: CASSHWDLGGNEQFF

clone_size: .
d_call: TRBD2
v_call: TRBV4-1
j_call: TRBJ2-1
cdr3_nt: TGCGCCAGCAGCCATCCTAGCGGACCTTCCTACAATGAGCAGTTCTTC
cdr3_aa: CASSHPSGPSYNEQFF

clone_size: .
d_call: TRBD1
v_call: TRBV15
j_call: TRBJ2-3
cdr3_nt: TGTGCCACCAGCAGAGATAAGGGACAGCCTCTAGATACGCAGTATTTT
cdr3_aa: CATSRDKGQPLDTQYF

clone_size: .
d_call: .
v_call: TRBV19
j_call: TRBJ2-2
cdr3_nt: TGTGCCAGTACTTTCAGGGTCACCGGGGAGCTGTTTTTT
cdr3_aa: CASTFRVTGELFF

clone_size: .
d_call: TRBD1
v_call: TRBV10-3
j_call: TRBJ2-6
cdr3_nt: TGTGCCATCGGGGACAGGGTAGGCTTTGGGGCCAACGTCCTGACTTTC
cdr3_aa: CAIGDRVGFGANVLTF

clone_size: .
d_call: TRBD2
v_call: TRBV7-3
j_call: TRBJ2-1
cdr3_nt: TGTGCCAGCAGCTTACTAGCGGGAGCCTACAATGAGCAGTTCTTC
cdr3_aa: CASSLLAGAYNEQFF

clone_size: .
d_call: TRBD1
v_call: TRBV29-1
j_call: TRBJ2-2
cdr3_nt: TGCAGCGTAGGACAGGGTAACACCGGGGAGCTGTTTTTT
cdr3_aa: CSVGQGNTGELFF

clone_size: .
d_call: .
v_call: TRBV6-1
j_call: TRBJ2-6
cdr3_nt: TGTGCCAGCAGTGAAGTAGCGGGACAAATTTGGACAGGGCCCTCTGGGGCCAACGTCCTGACTTTC
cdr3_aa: CASSEVAGQIWTGPSGANVLTF

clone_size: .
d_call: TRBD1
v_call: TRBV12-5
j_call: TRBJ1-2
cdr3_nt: TGTGCTAGTGGTTTCCAGGATCCGACAGGGAGAGCCTATGGCTACACCTTC
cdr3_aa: CASGFQDPTGRAYGYTF

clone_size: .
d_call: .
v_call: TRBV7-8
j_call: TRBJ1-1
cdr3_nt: TGTGCCAGCAGCCCTAGACAGGAGTCGAGTACTGAAGCTTTCTTT
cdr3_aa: CASSPRQESSTEAFF

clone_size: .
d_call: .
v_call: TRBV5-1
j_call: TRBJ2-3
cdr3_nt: TGCGCCAGCAGCGCTGCGTTCACTAGCACAGATACGCAGTATTTT
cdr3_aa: CASSAAFTSTDTQYF

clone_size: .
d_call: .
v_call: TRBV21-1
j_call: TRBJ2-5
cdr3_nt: TGTGCCAGCAGGGCGGACAGAGAGAGGCAAGAGACCCAGTACTTC
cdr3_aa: CASRADRERQETQYF

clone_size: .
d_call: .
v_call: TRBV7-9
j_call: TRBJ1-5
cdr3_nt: TGTGCCAGCAGCTTAGGCGAGACAGAAATTAGCAATCAGCCCCAGCATTTT
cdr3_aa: CASSLGETEISNQPQHF

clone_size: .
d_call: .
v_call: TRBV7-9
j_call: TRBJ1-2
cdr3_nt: TGTGCCAGCAGCCCACCTATCGGGGGGCGTCAGGCCTATGGCTACACCTTC
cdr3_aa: CASSPPIGGRQAYGYTF

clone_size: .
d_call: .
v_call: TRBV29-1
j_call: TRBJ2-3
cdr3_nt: TGCAGCGTTGAAGTGGGAAGACTAGCAGATACGCAGTATTTT
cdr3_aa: CSVEVGRLADTQYF

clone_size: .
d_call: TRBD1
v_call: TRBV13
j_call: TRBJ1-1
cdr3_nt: TGTGCCAGCAGCATAAGACAGGGGGCAAGCTGGTGGGCTTTCTTT
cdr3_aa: CASSIRQGASWWAFF

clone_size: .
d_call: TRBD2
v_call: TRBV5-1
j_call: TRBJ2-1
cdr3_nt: TGCGCCAGCAGCTTAACTCCGGGACTAGTCTACAATGAGCAGTTCTTC
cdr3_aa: CASSLTPGLVYNEQFF

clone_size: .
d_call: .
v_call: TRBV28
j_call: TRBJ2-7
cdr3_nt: TGTGCCAGCAGTTTATCGGGAAGCGCCTACGAGCAGTACTTC
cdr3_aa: CASSLSGSAYEQYF

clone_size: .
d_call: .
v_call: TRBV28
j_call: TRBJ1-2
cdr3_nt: TGTGCCAGCAGTTTATTTCCGGACTACATTCCTAACTATGGCTACACCTTC
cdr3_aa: CASSLFPDYIPNYGYTF

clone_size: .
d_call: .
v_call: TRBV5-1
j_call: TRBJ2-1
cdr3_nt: TGCGCCAGCAGTCCCGATGGTGAGCAGTTCTTC
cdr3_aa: CASSPDGEQFF

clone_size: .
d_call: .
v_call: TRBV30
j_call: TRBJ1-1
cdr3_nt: TGTGCCTGGATCCACAAAGACACTGAAGCTTTCTTT
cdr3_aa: CAWIHKDTEAFF

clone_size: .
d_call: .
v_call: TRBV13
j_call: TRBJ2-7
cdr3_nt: TGTGCCAGCAGCTTAAGAGGACGTGGGGAGCAGTACTTC
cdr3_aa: CASSLRGRGEQYF

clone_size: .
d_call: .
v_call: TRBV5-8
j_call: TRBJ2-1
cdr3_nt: TGTGCCAGCAGCCCCCGGACAAGCTCCTACAATGAGCAGTTCTTC
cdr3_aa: CASSPRTSSYNEQFF

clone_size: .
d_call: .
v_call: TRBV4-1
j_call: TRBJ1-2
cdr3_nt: TGCGCCAGCAGCCAATCCCCAGGGGCTCTTCCCCATGGCTACACCTTC
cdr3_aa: CASSQSPGALPHGYTF

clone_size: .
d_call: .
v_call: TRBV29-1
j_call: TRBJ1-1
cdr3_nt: TGCAGCGCTACCCCGGGGAACACTGGAGCTTTCTTT
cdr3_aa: CSATPGNTGAFF

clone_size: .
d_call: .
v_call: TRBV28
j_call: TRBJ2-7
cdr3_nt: TGTGCCAGCAGTTCTTTTCAAAGAGGCAACGAGCAGTACTTC
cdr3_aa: CASSSFQRGNEQYF

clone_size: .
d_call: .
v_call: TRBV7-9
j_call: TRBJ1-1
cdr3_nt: TGTGCCAGCAGCTTAGCTCAACGGAACACTGAAGCTTTCTTT
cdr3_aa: CASSLAQRNTEAFF

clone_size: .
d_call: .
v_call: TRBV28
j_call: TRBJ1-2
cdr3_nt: TGTGCCAGCAGTTTAATCCTAGGGGCAGAAGCTAACTATGGCTACACCTTC
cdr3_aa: CASSLILGAEANYGYTF

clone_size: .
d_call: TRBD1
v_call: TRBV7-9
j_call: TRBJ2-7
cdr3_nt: TGTGCCAGCAGCCCGGCAATGGGGAGTAGACAGGGGGTATACTACGAGCAGTACTTC
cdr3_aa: CASSPAMGSRQGVYYEQYF

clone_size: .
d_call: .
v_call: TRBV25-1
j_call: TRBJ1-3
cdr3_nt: TGTGCCAGCAGTGAATCCATGGGCTGGCTGGGAAACACCATATATTTT
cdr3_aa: CASSESMGWLGNTIYF

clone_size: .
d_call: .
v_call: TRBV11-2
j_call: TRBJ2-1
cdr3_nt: TGTGCCAGCAGCGCCGGACTCCCTTCTTCTAATGAGCAGTTCTTC
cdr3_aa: CASSAGLPSSNEQFF

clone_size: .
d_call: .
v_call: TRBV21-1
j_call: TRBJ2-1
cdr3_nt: TGTGCCAGCAGCAAAGAAGGGCTAATTCCCCAAAATGAGCAGTTCTTC
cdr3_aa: CASSKEGLIPQNEQFF

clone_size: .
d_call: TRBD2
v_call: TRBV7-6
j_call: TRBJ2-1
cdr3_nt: TGTGCCAGCAGCTTAGAGGGGGAGGGACTAGCGGGTTACAATGAGCAGTTCTTC
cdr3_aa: CASSLEGEGLAGYNEQFF

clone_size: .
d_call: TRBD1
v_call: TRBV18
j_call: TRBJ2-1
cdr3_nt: TGTGCCAGCTCACCACTAACAGGGGCCTTATTCTCCTACAATGAGCAGTTCTTC
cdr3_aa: CASSPLTGALFSYNEQFF

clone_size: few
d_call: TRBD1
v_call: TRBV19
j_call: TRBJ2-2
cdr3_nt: TGTGCCAGTAGTGCCCGGGACAGCCTCGCCGGGGAGCTGTTTTTT
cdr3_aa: CASSARDSLAGELFF

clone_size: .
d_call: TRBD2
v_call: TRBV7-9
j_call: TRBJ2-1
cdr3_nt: TGTGCCAGCAGCTTAGTAGCGGGGTATTACAATGAGCAGTTCTTC
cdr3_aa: CASSLVAGYYNEQFF

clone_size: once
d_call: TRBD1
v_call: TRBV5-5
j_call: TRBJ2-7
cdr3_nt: TGTGCCAGCAGCTTGGAGACAGGGATTGTTAACTACGTCGAGCAGTACTTC
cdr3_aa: CASSLETGIVNYVEQYF

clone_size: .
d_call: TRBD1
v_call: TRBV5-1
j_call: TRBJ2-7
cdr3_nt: TGCGCCAGCAGCTCTAACCGGGACAGACCCTACGAGCAGTACTTC
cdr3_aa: CASSSNRDRPYEQYF

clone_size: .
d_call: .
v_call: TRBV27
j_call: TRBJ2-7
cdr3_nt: TGTGCCAGCAGTTTTATTCCCCCTCGCGAGCAGTACTTC
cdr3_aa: CASSFIPPREQYF

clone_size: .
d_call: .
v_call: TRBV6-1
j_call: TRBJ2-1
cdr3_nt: TGTGCCAGCACTAAAACTAGCAGCTACAATGAGCAGTTCTTC
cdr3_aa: CASTKTSSYNEQFF

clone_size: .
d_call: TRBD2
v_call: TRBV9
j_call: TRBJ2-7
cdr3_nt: TGTGCCAGCGCCCGAGCGGGAGGACCCTCCTACGAGCAGTACTTC
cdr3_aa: CASARAGGPSYEQYF

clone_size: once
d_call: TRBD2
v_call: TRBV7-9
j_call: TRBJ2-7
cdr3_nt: TGTGCCAGCAGCTCACGACTAGCGGGACCCTACGAGCAGTACTTC
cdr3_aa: CASSSRLAGPYEQYF

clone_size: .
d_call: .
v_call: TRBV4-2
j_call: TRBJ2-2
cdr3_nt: TGTGCCAGCAGCGTCCCCTCGAACACCGGGGAGCTGTTTTTT
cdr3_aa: CASSVPSNTGELFF

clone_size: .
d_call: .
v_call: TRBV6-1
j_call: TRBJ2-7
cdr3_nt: TGTGCCAGCAGTGAAGGGGACAGGACTAGCGCGTCCAACCCCTACGAGCAGTACTTC
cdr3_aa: CASSEGDRTSASNPYEQYF